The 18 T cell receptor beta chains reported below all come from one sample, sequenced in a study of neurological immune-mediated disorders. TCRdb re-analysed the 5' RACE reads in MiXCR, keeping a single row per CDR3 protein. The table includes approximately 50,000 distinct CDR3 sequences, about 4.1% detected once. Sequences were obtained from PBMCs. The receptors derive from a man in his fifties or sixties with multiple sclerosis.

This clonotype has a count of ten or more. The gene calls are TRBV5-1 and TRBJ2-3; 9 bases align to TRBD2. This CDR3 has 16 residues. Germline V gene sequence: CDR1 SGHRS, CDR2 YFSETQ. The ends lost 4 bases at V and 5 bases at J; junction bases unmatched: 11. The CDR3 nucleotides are TGCGCCAGCAGCCCTGGAATCGCGGGGGGGGTAGATACGCAGTATTTT. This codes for CASSPGIAGGVDTQYF. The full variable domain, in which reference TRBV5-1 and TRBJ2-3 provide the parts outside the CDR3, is KAGVTQTPRYLIKTRGQQVTLSCSPISGHRSVSWYQQTPGQGLQFLFEYFSETQRNKGNFPGRFSGRQFSNSRSEMNVSTLELGDSALYLCASSPGIAGGVDTQYFGPGTRLTVL.

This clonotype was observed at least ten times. The CDR3 sequence is CSASISNEQFF. CDR3 in DNA: TGCAGTGCTAGTATAAGCAATGAGCAGTTCTTC. The chain recombines TRBV20-1 with TRBJ2-1; D gene uncertain. Germline V CDR1 and CDR2: DFQATT, SNEGSKA (reference sequence). V was pared by 3 bases and J by 6 bases, with 6 bases between. The CDR3 has 11 residues.

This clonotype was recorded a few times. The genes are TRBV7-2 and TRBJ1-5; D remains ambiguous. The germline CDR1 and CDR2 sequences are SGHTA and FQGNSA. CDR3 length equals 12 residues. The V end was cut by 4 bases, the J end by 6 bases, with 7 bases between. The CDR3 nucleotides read TGTGCCAGCAGCTCTTCAAGTCAGCCCCAGCATTTT. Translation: CASSSSSQPQHF.

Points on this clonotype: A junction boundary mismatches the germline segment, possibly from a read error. This chain's CDR3 is CDSSTRQGGYTF. Written as DNA, the CDR3 is TGTGACAGCAGCACTCGACAGGGCGGCTACACCTTC. The chain couples TRBV12-3 or TRBV12-4 to TRBJ1-2; 7 positions agree with TRBD1. The CDR3 length is 12 residues.

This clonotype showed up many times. The chain's CDR3 is CASRAGASSGNTIYF. CDR3 bases: TGTGCCAGCCGCGCAGGCGCCAGTTCAGGAAACACCATATATTTT. This rearrangement joins TRBV5-5 to TRBJ1-3; D remains ambiguous. The CDR3 is 15 residues long. The V and J ends lost 7 bases and 4 bases respectively, with 18 bases between them. Germline V gene lookup returns CDR1 SGHKS and CDR2 YYEKEE (reference sequence).

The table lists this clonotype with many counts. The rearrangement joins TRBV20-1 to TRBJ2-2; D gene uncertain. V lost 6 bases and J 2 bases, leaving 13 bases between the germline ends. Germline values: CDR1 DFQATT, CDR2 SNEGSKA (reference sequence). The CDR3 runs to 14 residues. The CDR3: CSAHGKLNTGELFF. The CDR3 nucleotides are TGCAGTGCACACGGAAAGCTTAACACCGGGGAGCTGTTTTTT.

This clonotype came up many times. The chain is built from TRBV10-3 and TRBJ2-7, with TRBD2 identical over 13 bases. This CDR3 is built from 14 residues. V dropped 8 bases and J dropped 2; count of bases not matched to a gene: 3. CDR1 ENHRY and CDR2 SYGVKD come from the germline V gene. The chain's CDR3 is CAIGTSGTAYEQYF. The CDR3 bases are TGTGCCATCGGGACTAGCGGGACTGCCTACGAGCAGTACTTC.

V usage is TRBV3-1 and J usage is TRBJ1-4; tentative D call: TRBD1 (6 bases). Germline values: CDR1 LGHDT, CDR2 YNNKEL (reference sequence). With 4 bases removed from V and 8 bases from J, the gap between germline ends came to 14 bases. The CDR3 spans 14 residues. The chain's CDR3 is CASSREGGDEKLFF. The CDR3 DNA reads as TGTGCCAGCAGCCGCGAGGGGGGAGACGAAAAACTGTTTTTT.

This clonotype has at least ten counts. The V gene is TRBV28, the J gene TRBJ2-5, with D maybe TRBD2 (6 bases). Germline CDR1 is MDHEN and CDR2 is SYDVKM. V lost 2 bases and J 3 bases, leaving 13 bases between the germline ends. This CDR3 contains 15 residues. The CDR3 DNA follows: TGTGCCAGCAGTTTAGTTGGACGGGAGAAAGAGACCCAGTACTTC. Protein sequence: CASSLVGREKETQYF.

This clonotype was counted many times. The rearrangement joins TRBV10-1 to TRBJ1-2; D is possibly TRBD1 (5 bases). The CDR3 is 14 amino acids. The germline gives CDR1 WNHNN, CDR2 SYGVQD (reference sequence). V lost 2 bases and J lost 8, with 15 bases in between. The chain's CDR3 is CASSEAGPDSGYTF. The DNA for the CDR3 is TGCGCCAGCAGTGAGGCGGGACCGGATTCAGGCTACACCTTC.

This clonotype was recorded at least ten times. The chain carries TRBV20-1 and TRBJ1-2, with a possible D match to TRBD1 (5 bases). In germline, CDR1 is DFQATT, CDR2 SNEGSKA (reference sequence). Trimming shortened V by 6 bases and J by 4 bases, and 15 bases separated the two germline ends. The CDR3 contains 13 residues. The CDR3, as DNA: TGCAGTGCCTCTCGCGGGGGGTTCTATGGCTACACCTTC. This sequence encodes CSASRGGFYGYTF.

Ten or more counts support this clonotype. In DNA, the CDR3 is TGTGCCAGCAGCTTAGCCACTAGTCGCACCGGGGAGCTGTTTTTT. The encoded protein is CASSLATSRTGELFF. The chain uses TRBV7-2 and TRBJ2-2; maybe TRBD2 (5 bases). Germline V lookup: CDR1 SGHTA, CDR2 FQGNSA. The CDR3 is 15 amino acids. Trimming pared 0 bases from V and 4 bases from J, leaving 9 bases between. Based on the CDR3 plus reference TRBV7-2 and TRBJ2-2, the full variable domain is GAGVSQSPSNKVTEKGKDVELRCDPISGHTALYWYRQSLGQGLEFLIYFQGNSAPDKSGLPSDRFSAERTGGSVSTLTIQRTQQEDSAVYLCASSLATSRTGELFFGEGSRLTVL.

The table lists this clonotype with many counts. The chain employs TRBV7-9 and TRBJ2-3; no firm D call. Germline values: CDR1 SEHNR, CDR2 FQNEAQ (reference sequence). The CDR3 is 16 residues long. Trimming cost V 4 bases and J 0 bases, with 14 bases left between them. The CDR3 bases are TGTGCCAGCAGCTCGAGTGGTTCCCCAAGCACAGATACGCAGTATTTT. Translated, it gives CASSSSGSPSTDTQYF.

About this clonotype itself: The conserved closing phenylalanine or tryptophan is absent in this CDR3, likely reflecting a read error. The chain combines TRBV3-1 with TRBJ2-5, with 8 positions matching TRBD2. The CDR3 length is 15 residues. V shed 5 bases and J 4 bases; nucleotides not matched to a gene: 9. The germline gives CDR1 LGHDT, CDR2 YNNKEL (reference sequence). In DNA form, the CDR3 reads TGTGCCAGCAGCTTTGCCGGGACTAGTGGAGAGACCCAGTACAAC. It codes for CASSFAGTSGETQYN.

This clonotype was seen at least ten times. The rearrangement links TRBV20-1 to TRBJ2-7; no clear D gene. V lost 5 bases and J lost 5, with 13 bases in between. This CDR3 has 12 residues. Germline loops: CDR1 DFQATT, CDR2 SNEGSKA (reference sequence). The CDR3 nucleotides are TGCAGTGCTCCCACACCGACGGACGAGCAGTACTTC. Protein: CSAPTPTDEQYF.

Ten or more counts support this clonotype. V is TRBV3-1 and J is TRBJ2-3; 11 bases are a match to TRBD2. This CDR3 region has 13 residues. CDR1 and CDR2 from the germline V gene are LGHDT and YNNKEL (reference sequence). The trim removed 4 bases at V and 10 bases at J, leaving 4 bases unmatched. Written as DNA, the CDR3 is TGTGCCAGCAGCCGCCCGGGACTAGCGGCGCAGTATTTT. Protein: CASSRPGLAAQYF.

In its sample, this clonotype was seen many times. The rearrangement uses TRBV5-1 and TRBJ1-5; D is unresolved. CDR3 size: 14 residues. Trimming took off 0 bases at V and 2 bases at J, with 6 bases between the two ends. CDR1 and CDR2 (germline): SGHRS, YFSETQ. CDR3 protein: CASSLGVGNQPQHF. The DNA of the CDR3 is TGCGCCAGCAGCTTGGGGGTAGGCAATCAGCCCCAGCATTTT.

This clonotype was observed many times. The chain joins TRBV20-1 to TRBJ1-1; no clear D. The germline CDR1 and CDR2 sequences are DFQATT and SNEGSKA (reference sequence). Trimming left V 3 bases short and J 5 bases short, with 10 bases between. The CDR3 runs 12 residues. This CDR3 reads CSASKGGTEAFF. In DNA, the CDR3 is TGCAGTGCTAGTAAGGGAGGAACTGAAGCTTTCTTT.